This T cell receptor beta chain was documented in a study of blood T cell repertoires in COVID-19. At the level of the study: COVID-19 samples, acute and convalescent, were from the United States, Italy and Spain. Sources were T cells, B-cell-depleted T cells, or PBMCs; the material itself was cDNA or gDNA.

Trimming removed 0 bases from V and 4 bases from J, with 21 bases in between. Germline loops: CDR1 MGHRA, CDR2 YSYEKL. The CDR3 runs to 18 residues. The authors' processing: Reference gene primer amplification gave nucleated cell count estimates. The table came from immunoSEQ multiplex PCR; TCRdb's copy has only in-frame clones and leaves some out. The V and J calls and clone size were taken over from that table, and D and trimming were inferred from the DNA. Here the sample spans about 200,000 clones, 80% to 95% being singletons. Sequenced input: peripheral blood. The chain recombines TRBV4-1 with TRBJ1-2, with D tentatively TRBD1 (5 bases). The clonotype comes from a man over 45 with acute or convalescent COVID-19. CDR3 DNA: TGCGCCAGCAGCCAAGATCGAAGACAGCCCACTTTAACCTATGGCTACACCTTC. Protein product: CASSQDRRQPTLTYGYTF.